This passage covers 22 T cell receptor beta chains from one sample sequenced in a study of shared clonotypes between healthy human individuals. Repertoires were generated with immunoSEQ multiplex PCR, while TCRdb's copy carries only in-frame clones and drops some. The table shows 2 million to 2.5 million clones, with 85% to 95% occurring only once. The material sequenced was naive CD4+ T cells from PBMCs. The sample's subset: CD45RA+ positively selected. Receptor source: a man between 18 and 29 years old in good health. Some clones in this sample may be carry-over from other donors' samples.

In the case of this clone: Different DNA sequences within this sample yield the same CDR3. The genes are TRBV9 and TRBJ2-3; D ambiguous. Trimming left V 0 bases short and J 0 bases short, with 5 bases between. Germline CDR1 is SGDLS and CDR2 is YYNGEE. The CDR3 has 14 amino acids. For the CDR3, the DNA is TGTGCCAGCAGCGTAGGTTCTAGCACAGATACGCAGTATTTT. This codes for CASSVGSSTDTQYF.

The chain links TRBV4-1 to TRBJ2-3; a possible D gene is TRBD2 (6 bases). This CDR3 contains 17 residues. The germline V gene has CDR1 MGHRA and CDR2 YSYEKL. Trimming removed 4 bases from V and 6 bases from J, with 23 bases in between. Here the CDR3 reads CASSLEGTPKSFDTQYF. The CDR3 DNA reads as TGCGCCAGCAGCCTCGAGGGGACTCCAAAAAGTTTTGATACGCAGTATTTT.

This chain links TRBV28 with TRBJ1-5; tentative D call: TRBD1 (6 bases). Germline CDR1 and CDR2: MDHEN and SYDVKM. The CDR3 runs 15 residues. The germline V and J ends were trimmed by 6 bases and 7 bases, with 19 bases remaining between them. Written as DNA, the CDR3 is TGTGCCAGCAGCCGAGAACAGGGACGTGGCCAGCCCCAGCATTTT. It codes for CASSREQGRGQPQHF.

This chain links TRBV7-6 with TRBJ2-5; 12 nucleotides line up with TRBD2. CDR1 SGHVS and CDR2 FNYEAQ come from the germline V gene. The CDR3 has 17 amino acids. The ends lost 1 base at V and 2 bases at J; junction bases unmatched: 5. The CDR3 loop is CASSLGFGLAGQETQYF. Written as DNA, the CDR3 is TGTGCCAGCAGCTTAGGTTTTGGACTAGCGGGACAAGAGACCCAGTACTTC.

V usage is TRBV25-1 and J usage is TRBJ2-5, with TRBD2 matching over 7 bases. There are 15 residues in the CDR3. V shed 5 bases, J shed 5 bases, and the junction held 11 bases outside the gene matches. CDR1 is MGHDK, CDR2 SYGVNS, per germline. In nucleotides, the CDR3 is TGTGCCAGCAGTCCCCCAGGCGGGGGTTTGGAGACCCAGTACTTC. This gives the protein CASSPPGGGLETQYF.

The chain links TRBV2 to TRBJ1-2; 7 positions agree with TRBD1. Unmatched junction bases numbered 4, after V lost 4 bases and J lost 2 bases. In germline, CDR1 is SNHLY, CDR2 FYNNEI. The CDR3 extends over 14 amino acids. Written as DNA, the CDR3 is TGTGCCAGCAGTGTAGTGACAGGGAACTATGGCTACACCTTC. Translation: CASSVVTGNYGYTF.

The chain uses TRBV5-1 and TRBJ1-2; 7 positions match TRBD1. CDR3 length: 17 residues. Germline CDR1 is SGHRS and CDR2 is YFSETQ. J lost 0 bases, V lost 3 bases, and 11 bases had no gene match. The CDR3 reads CASSSGTAIIPNYGYTF. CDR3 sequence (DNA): TGCGCCAGCAGCTCCGGGACAGCTATAATACCTAACTATGGCTACACCTTC.

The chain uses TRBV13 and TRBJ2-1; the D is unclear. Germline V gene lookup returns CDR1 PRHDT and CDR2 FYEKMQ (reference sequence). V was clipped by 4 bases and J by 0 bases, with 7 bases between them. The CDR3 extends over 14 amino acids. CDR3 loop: CASSSKSSYNEQFF. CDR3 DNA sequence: TGTGCCAGCAGCTCGAAAAGCTCCTACAATGAGCAGTTCTTC.

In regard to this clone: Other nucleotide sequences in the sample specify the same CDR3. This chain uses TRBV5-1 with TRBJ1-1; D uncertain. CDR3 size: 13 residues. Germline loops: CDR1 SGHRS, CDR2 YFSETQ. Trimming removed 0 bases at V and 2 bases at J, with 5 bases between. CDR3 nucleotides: TGCGCCAGCAGCTTGGACCGAAACACTGAAGCTTTCTTT. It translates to CASSLDRNTEAFF. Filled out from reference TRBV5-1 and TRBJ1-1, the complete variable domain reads KAGVTQTPRYLIKTRGQQVTLSCSPISGHRSVSWYQQTPGQGLQFLFEYFSETQRNKGNFPGRFSGRQFSNSRSEMNVSTLELGDSALYLCASSLDRNTEAFFGQGTRLTVV.

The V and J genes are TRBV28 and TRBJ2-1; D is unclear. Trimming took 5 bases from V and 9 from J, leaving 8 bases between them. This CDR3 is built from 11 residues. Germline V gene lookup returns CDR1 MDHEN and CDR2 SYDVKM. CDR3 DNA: TGTGCCAGCAGTCGACACGGTGAGCAGTTCTTC. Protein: CASSRHGEQFF.

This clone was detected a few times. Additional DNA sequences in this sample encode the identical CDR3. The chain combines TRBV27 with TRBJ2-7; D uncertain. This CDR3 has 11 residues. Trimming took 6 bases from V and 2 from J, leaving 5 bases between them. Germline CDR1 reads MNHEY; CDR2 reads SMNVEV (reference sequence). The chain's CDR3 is CASSPTYEQYF. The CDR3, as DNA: TGTGCCAGCAGCCCCACCTACGAGCAGTACTTC.

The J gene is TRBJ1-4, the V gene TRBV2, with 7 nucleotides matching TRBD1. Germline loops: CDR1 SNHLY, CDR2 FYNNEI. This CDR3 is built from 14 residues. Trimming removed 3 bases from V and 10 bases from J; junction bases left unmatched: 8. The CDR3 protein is CASSDDREGVKLFF. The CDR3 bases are TGTGCCAGCAGTGATGACAGGGAGGGAGTAAAACTGTTTTTT.

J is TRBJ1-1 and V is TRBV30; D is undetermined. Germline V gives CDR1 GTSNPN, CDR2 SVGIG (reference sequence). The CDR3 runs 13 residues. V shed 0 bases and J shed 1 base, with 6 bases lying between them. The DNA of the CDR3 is TGTGCCTGGAGTGTATGGAGGAACACTGAAGCTTTCTTT. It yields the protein CAWSVWRNTEAFF. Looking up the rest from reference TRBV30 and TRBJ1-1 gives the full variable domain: SQTIHQWPATLVQPVGSPLSLECTVEGTSNPNLYWYRQAAGRGLQLLFYSVGIGQISSEVPQNLSASRPQDRQFILSSKKLLLSDSGFYLCAWSVWRNTEAFFGQGTRLTVV.

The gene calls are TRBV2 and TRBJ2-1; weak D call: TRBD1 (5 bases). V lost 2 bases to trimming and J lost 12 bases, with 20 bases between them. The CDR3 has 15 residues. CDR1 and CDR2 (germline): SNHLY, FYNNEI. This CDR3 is CASSESGGFKRGQFF. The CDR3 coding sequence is TGTGCCAGCAGTGAATCTGGTGGCTTCAAAAGGGGGCAGTTCTTC.

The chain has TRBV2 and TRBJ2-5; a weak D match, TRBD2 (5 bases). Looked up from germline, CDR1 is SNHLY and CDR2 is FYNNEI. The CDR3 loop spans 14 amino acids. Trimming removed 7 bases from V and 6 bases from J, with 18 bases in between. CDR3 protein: CASTILSRGQTQYF. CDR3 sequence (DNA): TGTGCCAGCACCATTCTCTCCCGGGGTCAGACCCAGTACTTC.

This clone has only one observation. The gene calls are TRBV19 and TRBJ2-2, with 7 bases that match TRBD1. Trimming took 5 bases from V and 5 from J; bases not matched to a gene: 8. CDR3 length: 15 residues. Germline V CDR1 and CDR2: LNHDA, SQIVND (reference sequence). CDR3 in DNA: TGTGCCAGTAGTCAAACAGGGGTATGGACCGGGGAGCTGTTTTTT. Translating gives CASSQTGVWTGELFF.

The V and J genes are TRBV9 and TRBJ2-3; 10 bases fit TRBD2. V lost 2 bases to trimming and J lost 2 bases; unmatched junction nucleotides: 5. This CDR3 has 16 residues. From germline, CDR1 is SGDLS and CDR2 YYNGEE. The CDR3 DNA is TGTGCCAGCAGCGTGGAACTAGCGGGGCACACAGATACGCAGTATTTT. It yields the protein CASSVELAGHTDTQYF.

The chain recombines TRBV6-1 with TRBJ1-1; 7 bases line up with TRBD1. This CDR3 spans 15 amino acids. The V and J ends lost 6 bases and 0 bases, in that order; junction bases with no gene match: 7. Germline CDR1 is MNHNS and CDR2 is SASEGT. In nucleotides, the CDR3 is TGTGCCAGCAGCCGGGGGACAGTGATGAACACTGAAGCTTTCTTT. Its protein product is CASSRGTVMNTEAFF.

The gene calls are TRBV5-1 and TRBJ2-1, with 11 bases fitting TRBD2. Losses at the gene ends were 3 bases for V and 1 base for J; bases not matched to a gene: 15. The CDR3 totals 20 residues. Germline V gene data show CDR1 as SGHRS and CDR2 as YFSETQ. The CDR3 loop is CASSSYGGLAARESYNEQFF. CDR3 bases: TGCGCCAGCAGCTCATACGGGGGACTAGCGGCCCGGGAGTCCTACAATGAGCAGTTCTTC.

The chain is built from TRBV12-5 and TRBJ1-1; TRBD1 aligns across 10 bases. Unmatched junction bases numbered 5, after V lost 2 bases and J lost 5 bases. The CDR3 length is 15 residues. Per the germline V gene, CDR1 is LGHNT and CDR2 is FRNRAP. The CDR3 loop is CASGLPDRGNTEAFF. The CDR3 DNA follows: TGTGCTAGTGGTTTGCCGGACAGGGGGAATACTGAAGCTTTCTTT.

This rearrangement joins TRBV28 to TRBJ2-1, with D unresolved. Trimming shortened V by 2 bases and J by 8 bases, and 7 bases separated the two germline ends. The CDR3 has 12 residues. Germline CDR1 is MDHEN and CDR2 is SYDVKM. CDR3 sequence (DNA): TGTGCCAGCAGTTTACGCGACTATGAGCAGTTCTTC. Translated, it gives CASSLRDYEQFF.

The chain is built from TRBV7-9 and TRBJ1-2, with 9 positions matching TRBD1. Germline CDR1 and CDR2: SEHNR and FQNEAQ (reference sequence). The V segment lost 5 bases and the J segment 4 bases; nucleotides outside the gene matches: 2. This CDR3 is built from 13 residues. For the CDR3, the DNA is TGTGCCAGCAGCCCGACAGGGGGCTATGGCTACACCTTC. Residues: CASSPTGGYGYTF.